Listed below are T cell receptor beta chains from one sample, sequenced in a study of technical replicates of blood from several donors. Clones were sequenced by immunoSEQ multiplex PCR, and TCRdb holds only the in-frame ones, with some missing. Of tens of thousands of clones in the sample, approximately 86% are singletons; the top ten hold approximately 5.4%. The sequenced sample was PBMCs. These receptors were obtained from a human donor in good health. Some clones in this sample may be carry-over from other donors' samples. Each CDR3 is given with its conserved first and last residue. D genes are given only for firm matches. The size of a clone is reported for some rows only, either as once, few or many, or as a class for expanded clones.

j_call v_call clone_size cdr3_length d_call cdr3_aa cdr3_nt
TRBJ2-1 TRBV2 - 15 TRBD2 CASKGGTSGYNEQFF TGTGCCAGTAAGGGGGGGACTAGCGGGTACAATGAGCAGTTCTTC
TRBJ1-2 TRBV25-1 many 12 - CASSGTVQGYTF TGTGCCAGCAGTGGGACAGTACAAGGCTACACCTTC
TRBJ1-1 TRBV29-1 - 12 - CSVQGMSTEAFF TGCAGCGTTCAGGGGATGAGCACTGAAGCTTTCTTT
TRBJ2-3 TRBV6-4 - 16 TRBD2 CASSDSAGGPADTQYF TGTGCCAGCAGTGACTCAGCGGGAGGGCCAGCGGATACGCAGTATTTT
TRBJ1-2 TRBV18 - 15 TRBD1 CASSSGQGGGYGYTF TGTGCCAGCTCGTCCGGACAGGGTGGGGGCTATGGCTACACCTTC
TRBJ1-1 TRBV15 - 14 TRBD1 CATSRSTGAAEAFF TGTGCCACCAGCAGGTCCACAGGGGCGGCTGAAGCTTTCTTT
TRBJ2-7 TRBV11-2 - 14 - CASSSAVSVYEQYF TGTGCCAGCAGCTCGGCGGTAAGCGTCTACGAGCAGTACTTC
TRBJ2-3 TRBV6-1 - 15 TRBD1 CASSEPGQGADTQYF TGTGCCAGCAGCGAGCCGGGACAGGGGGCAGATACGCAGTATTTT
TRBJ2-3 TRBV9 - 17 TRBD2 CASSAMGLAAMGDTQYF TGTGCCAGCAGCGCGATGGGACTAGCGGCCATGGGAGATACGCAGTATTTT
TRBJ2-5 TRBV6-4 few 17 - CASSSNAPLASKETQYF TGTGCCAGCAGCTCTAATGCTCCCCTAGCGTCCAAAGAGACCCAGTACTTC
TRBJ1-2 TRBV19 - 15 TRBD1 CASSGDRGRLNGYTF TGTGCCAGTAGTGGGGACAGGGGGCGTTTAAATGGCTACACCTTC
TRBJ2-1 TRBV11-1 - 16 TRBD2 CASSLSAGGGYNEQFF TGTGCCAGCAGCTTATCAGCGGGAGGTGGGTACAATGAGCAGTTCTTC
TRBJ1-6 TRBV6-5 - 15 - CASSYLATTNSPLHF TGTGCCAGCAGTTACTTGGCCACAACTAATTCACCCCTCCACTTT
TRBJ1-1 TRBV25-1 - 17 - CASSEFLVGGRNTEAFF TGTGCCAGCAGTGAGTTTCTGGTCGGGGGGCGCAACACTGAAGCTTTCTTT
TRBJ1-1 TRBV10-3 - 14 TRBD1 CAISEGQGGTEAFF TGTGCCATCAGTGAAGGGCAGGGGGGCACTGAAGCTTTCTTT
TRBJ1-5 TRBV6-1 - 14 - CASSEALRGQPQHF TGTGCCAGCAGTGAAGCGCTTCGGGGTCAGCCCCAGCATTTT
TRBJ2-1 TRBV5-6 - 14 TRBD2 CASSLGAGHNEQFF TGTGCCAGCAGCTTGGGAGCGGGGCACAATGAGCAGTTCTTC
TRBJ1-1 TRBV29-1 - 15 - CSVFELGGAETEAFF TGCAGCGTCTTCGAACTTGGGGGCGCAGAGACTGAAGCTTTCTTT
TRBJ1-2 TRBV12-5 - 13 - CASAPGPNYGYTF TGTGCTAGTGCCCCGGGTCCTAACTATGGCTACACCTTC
TRBJ2-5 TRBV7-2 - 15 - CASTKDGTHQETQYF TGTGCCAGCACCAAGGACGGGACACACCAAGAGACCCAGTACTTC
TRBJ1-1 TRBV5-3 few 14 - CARREDPGQRAITF TGTGCCAGAAGGGAGGATCCGGGACAAAGAGCAATAACCTTT
TRBJ2-7 TRBV9 - 14 TRBD2 CASSVGSGSYEQYF TGTGCCAGCAGCGTAGGTAGCGGGAGTTACGAGCAGTACTTC
TRBJ2-3 TRBV2 - 15 TRBD2 CASSVTSGYTDTQYF TGTGCCAGCAGTGTAACTAGCGGCTACACAGATACGCAGTATTTT
TRBJ2-7 TRBV15 - 12 TRBD1 CATSPDRDEQYF TGTGCCACCAGCCCTGACAGGGACGAGCAGTACTTC
TRBJ1-5 TRBV6-1 few 16 - CASSDDRRGGNQPQHF TGTGCCAGCAGTGATGACAGGCGAGGGGGCAATCAGCCCCAGCATTTT
TRBJ1-5 TRBV2 - 14 - CASRAGEGNQPQHF TGTGCCAGCAGGGCGGGGGAAGGCAATCAGCCCCAGCATTTT
TRBJ2-7 TRBV29-1 - 13 TRBD1 CSVPGTGFNEQYF TGCAGCGTTCCCGGGACAGGGTTCAACGAGCAGTACTTC
TRBJ1-4 TRBV5-1 once 15 - CASSLAQGSFEKLFF TGCGCCAGCAGCTTGGCTCAGGGATCTTTCGAAAAACTGTTTTTT
TRBJ2-5 TRBV12-5 - 14 - CASGLAPLGQTQYF TGTGCTAGTGGTTTGGCCCCACTAGGGCAGACCCAGTACTTC
TRBJ1-5 TRBV25-1 once 14 - CASRGPYSNQPQHF TGTGCCAGCAGGGGGCCCTATAGCAATCAGCCCCAGCATTTT
TRBJ2-5 TRBV13 - 14 - CASSLDQGQETQYF TGTGCCAGCAGCTTAGATCAGGGCCAAGAGACCCAGTACTTC
TRBJ1-4 TRBV5-1 - 14 TRBD1 CASTRDSTNEKLFF TGCGCCAGCACCCGGGACAGTACTAATGAAAAACTGTTTTTT
TRBJ1-1 TRBV19 - 12 - CASSHPPGVSFF TGTGCCAGTAGTCACCCCCCCGGTGTATCCTTCTTT